This is a list of T cell receptor beta chains from one sample in a study of blood T cell repertoires in COVID-19. Generated by immunoSEQ multiplex PCR, the TCRdb table keeps only in-frame clones and is missing some. The data hold approximately 110,000 clones, with around 89% observed a single time. The sample consisted of peripheral blood. These receptors originate from a human donor in a cohort sampled during active COVID-19. CDR3s include the opening cysteine and the closing phenylalanine or tryptophan. A D gene is named only where the DNA matches it firmly. The size entry is marked missing in some rows and otherwise reads once, few, many or a size class.

>NA|NA|TRBJ1-1|TRBV10-3
CAISASSEAFF
TGTGCCATCAGTGCTAGTTCTGAAGCTTTCTTT
>NA|NA|TRBJ2-3|TRBV24-1
CATSYGQRTDTQYF
TGTGCCACCAGTTACGGACAGAGAACAGATACGCAGTATTTT
>TRBD1|NA|TRBJ2-7|TRBV12-5
CASGLWDRPYDEQYF
TGTGCTAGTGGTTTGTGGGACAGACCCTACGACGAGCAGTACTTC
>NA|NA|TRBJ1-2|TRBV7-2
CASSLQWNGVAGYTF
TGTGCCAGCAGCTTACAATGGAACGGGGTGGCAGGCTACACCTTC
>NA|NA|TRBJ1-6|TRBV19
CASTTPTLSGFYNSPLHF
TGTGCCAGTACCACACCAACCTTATCGGGTTTCTATAATTCACCCCTCCACTTT
>NA|NA|TRBJ2-5|TRBV7-9
CASSFGGKGGETQYF
TGTGCCAGCAGCTTCGGGGGTAAGGGCGGAGAGACCCAGTACTTC
>NA|NA|TRBJ1-5|TRBV4-1
CASSQESVILQGYSNQPQHF
TGCGCCAGCAGCCAAGAATCGGTTATCCTCCAGGGCTACAGCAATCAGCCCCAGCATTTT
>NA|NA|TRBJ2-5|TRBV7-9
CASSLARLPGDETQYF
TGTGCCAGCAGCTTAGCGAGGCTACCAGGGGACGAGACCCAGTACTTC
>NA|NA|TRBJ1-4|TRBV20-1
CSARDHRDWSF
TGCAGTGCTAGAGATCACCGGGACTGGTCGTTT
>TRBD2|NA|TRBJ2-3|TRBV9
CASSELAGPLDTQYF
TGTGCCAGCAGCGAACTAGCGGGGCCCCTTGATACGCAGTATTTT
>TRBD1|once|TRBJ1-6|TRBV18
CASSPSGGGTANSPLHF
TGTGCCAGCTCACCGTCGGGTGGCGGGACAGCGAATTCACCCCTCCACTTT
>TRBD2|NA|TRBJ2-7|TRBV9
CASSVGASGPSYEQYF
TGTGCCAGCAGCGTAGGGGCTAGCGGACCCTCCTACGAGCAGTACTTC
>TRBD1|NA|TRBJ1-1|TRBV7-2
CASSLRTGGITEAFF
TGTGCCAGCAGCTTACGGACAGGGGGTATCACTGAAGCTTTCTTT
>NA|NA|TRBJ2-7|TRBV18
CASSASDGNYEQYF
TGTGCCAGCTCAGCCTCGGACGGGAACTACGAGCAGTACTTC
>TRBD2|NA|TRBJ2-3|TRBV12-5
CASGLVQAGGDTQYF
TGTGCTAGTGGTTTGGTGCAAGCGGGGGGAGATACGCAGTATTTT
>TRBD1|NA|TRBJ1-4|TRBV18
CASSLRTMTGVEEKLFF
TGTGCCAGCTCACTAAGAACTATGACAGGGGTTGAAGAAAAACTGTTTTTT
>TRBD2|NA|TRBJ2-7|TRBV6-5
CASSYLSGGSYEQYF
TGTGCCAGCAGTTATCTCAGCGGGGGGTCCTACGAGCAGTACTTC
>NA|NA|TRBJ1-5|TRBV2
CASRPGTLNQPQHF
TGTGCCAGCAGACCCGGGACACTGAATCAGCCCCAGCATTTT
>NA|NA|TRBJ1-2|TRBV6-5
CASRRDRNYGYTF
TGTGCCAGCAGGAGAGACAGGAACTATGGCTACACCTTC
>NA|NA|TRBJ2-2|TRBV19
CASSTGVAGELFF
TGTGCCAGTAGTACGGGAGTGGCCGGGGAGCTGTTTTTT